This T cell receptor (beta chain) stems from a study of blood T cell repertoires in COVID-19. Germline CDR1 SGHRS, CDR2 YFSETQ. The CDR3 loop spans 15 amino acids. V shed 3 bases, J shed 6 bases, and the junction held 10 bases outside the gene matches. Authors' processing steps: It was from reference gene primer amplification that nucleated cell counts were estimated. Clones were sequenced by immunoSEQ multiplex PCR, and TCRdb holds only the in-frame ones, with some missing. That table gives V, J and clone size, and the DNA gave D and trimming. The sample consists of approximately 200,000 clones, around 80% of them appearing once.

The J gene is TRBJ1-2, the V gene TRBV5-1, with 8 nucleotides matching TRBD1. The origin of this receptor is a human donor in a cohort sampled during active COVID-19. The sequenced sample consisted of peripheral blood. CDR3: CASSWDAQGVDGYTF. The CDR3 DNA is TGCGCCAGCAGCTGGGACGCACAGGGGGTTGATGGCTACACCTTC.